This T cell receptor (beta chain) stems from a study of blood T cells in healthy people across ages. This clonotype has only a few counts. Primers used in a second PCR of roughly 7 to 11 cycles were a sample-barcoded 5' primer and a J-beta primer mix. TCRdb itself ran the 5' RACE reads through MiXCR, one entry per CDR3 protein. The data contain 750,000 to 950,000 distinct CDR3 sequences, roughly 26% of them singletons. CDR1 and CDR2 from the germline V gene are SGHAT and FQDESV (reference sequence). This CDR3 is 16 amino acids long. V lost 5 bases and J 4 bases, leaving 21 bases between the germline ends. These data also featured in a second study, about T cells of mothers and their children.

The chain has TRBV11-1 and TRBJ2-7; a weak D match, TRBD1 (6 bases). The sequencing input was blood. The clonotype was recovered from a boy between 10 and 17 years old in good health. The CDR3 here is CASSTYSGTRLYEQYF. The CDR3 nucleotides are TGTGCCAGCAGCACCTATTCCGGGACACGTCTATACGAGCAGTACTTC.